Each of the 11 T cell receptor beta chains below was sequenced from the same sample in a study of T cell repertoires in cytomegalovirus infection. Their target antigens are unknown. Each CDR3 protein is one row after TCRdb ran MiXCR on the reads. The table shows about 890,000 distinct CDR3 sequences, with roughly 31% occurring only once. The specimen was cultured CD8+ T cells from PBMCs, collected from culture after CMV antigen stimulation. The receptor source for this set is a human donor in good health (CMV status not recorded). Some clones in this sample may be carry-over from other donors' samples.

The gene calls are TRBV4-1 and TRBJ2-1; D call uncertain. The V gene's germline CDR1 is MGHRA and CDR2 YSYEKL. This CDR3 is 12 amino acids long. V shed 4 bases and J shed 8 bases, with 9 bases lying between them. The CDR3 reads CASSLSVDEQFF. The CDR3 nucleotides are TGCGCCAGCAGCCTTTCGGTAGATGAGCAGTTCTTC.

The chain employs TRBV24-1 and TRBJ2-2, with unresolved D. The germline gives CDR1 KGHDR, CDR2 SFDVKD. The CDR3 is made up of 16 amino acids. Trimming shortened V by 1 base and J by 0 bases, and 8 bases separated the two germline ends. The CDR3 DNA reads TGTGCCACCAGTGATTTTGAGATTACGAACACCGGGGAGCTGTTTTTT. This encodes CATSDFEITNTGELFF.

This clonotype was counted a few times. The rearrangement uses TRBV20-1 and TRBJ2-3; D is unresolved. The V end was cut by 3 bases, the J end by 1 base, with 11 bases between. The CDR3 covers 14 residues. Germline V CDR1 and CDR2: DFQATT, SNEGSKA (reference sequence). The CDR3 is CSASRLEGTDTQYF. The DNA of the CDR3 is TGCAGTGCTAGTAGACTGGAAGGCACAGATACGCAGTATTTT.

The chain carries TRBV6-1 and TRBJ2-7, with 7 bases that match TRBD1. CDR1 MNHNS and CDR2 SASEGT come from the germline V gene. CDR3 size: 15 residues. The V segment lost 4 bases and the J segment 3 bases; nucleotides outside the gene matches: 9. The CDR3 sequence is CASSARQGPFYEQYF. CDR3 nucleotide sequence: TGTGCCAGCAGTGCCCGACAGGGTCCCTTCTACGAGCAGTACTTC.

This clonotype appeared a few times. The genes are TRBV28 and TRBJ2-7; TRBD2 matches 8 bases. V shed 6 bases and J 3 bases; nucleotides not matched to a gene: 13. Germline CDR1 reads MDHEN; CDR2 reads SYDVKM. This CDR3 is 16 amino acids long. The CDR3 DNA reads as TGTGCCAGCAGCACACCTTCTAGCGGGCTGGACTACGAGCAGTACGTC. Its protein product is CASSTPSSGLDYEQYV.

This clonotype appeared a single time. This sequence joins TRBV5-1 and TRBJ2-1; TRBD1 aligns across 9 bases. Germline CDR1 is SGHRS and CDR2 is YFSETQ. The CDR3 totals 18 residues. Losses at the gene ends were 4 bases for V and 4 bases for J; bases not matched to a gene: 15. The CDR3 loop reads CASSMGAPGTGPYNEQFF. The CDR3 DNA is TGCGCCAGCAGCATGGGGGCCCCCGGGACAGGGCCTTACAATGAGCAGTTCTTC.

The chain combines TRBV2 with TRBJ2-5; TRBD2 matches at 8 bases. The CDR3 runs 16 residues. V lost 3 bases and J lost 3; bases outside the gene matches: 9. Germline assignment: CDR1 SNHLY and CDR2 FYNNEI. The CDR3 bases are TGTGCCAGCAGTGAGGCTATCCTAGCGGGTGAAGAGACCCAGTACTTC. Protein sequence: CASSEAILAGEETQYF.

V usage is TRBV2 and J usage is TRBJ2-1; TRBD2 matches at 8 bases. Looked up from germline, CDR1 is SNHLY and CDR2 is FYNNEI. V was pared by 3 bases and J by 0 bases, with 4 bases of the junction left unmatched. The CDR3 has 16 amino acids. CDR3 in DNA: TGTGCCAGCAGTGATCCAGCGGGGGACTCCTACAATGAGCAGTTCTTC. It is translated as CASSDPAGDSYNEQFF.

This clonotype was detected ten times or more. The rearrangement links TRBV7-4 to TRBJ1-2; TRBD1 agrees at 7 bases. With 1 base clipped from V and 9 bases from J, the junction kept 2 bases outside the gene matches. Looked up from germline, CDR1 is SGHVT and CDR2 is SQSDAQ. The CDR3 totals 12 residues. CDR3 DNA: TGTGCCAGCAGCTTAGAACAGGGGCGCTACACCTTC. It is translated as CASSLEQGRYTF.

The V gene is TRBV10-3, the J gene TRBJ1-1; TRBD1 matches at 8 bases. CDR1 is ENHRY and CDR2 is SYGVKD in the germline V gene. The trim removed 6 bases at V and 3 bases at J, leaving 6 bases unmatched. The CDR3 has 14 amino acids. CDR3 loop: CAISGKDRDTEAFF. The CDR3 region has the DNA TGTGCCATCAGCGGCAAGGACAGGGACACTGAAGCTTTCTTT.

In regard to this clonotype: The junction departs from the called germline gene at one end, perhaps through a read error. The V gene is TRBV12-3 or TRBV12-4, the J gene TRBJ1-4; 8 positions agree with TRBD1. The CDR3 extends over 17 amino acids. The CDR3 protein is CACSFWTGWATNEKLFF. CDR3 nucleotides: TGTGCCTGCAGTTTTTGGACAGGGTGGGCAACTAATGAAAAACTGTTTTTT.